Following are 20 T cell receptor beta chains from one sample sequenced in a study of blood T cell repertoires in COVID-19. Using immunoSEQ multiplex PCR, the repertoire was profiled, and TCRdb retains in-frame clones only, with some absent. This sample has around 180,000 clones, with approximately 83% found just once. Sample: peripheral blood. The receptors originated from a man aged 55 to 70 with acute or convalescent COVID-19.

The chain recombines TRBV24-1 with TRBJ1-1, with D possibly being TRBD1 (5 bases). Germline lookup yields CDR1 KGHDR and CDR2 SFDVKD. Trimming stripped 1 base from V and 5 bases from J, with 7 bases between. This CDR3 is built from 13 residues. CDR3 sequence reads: CATSDFAGTEAFF. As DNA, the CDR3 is TGTGCCACCAGTGATTTCGCAGGGACTGAAGCTTTCTTT.

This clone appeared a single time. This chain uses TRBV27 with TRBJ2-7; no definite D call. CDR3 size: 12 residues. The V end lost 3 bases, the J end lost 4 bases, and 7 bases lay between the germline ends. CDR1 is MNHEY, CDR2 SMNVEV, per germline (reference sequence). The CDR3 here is CASSFPGYEQYF. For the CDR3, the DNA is TGTGCCAGCAGTTTCCCAGGATACGAGCAGTACTTC.

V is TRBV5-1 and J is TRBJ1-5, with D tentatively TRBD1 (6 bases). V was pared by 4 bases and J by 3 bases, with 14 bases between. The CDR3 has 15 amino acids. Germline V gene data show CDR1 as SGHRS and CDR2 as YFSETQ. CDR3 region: CASSETTGTNQPQHF. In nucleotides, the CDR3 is TGCGCCAGCAGCGAGACTACAGGGACCAATCAGCCCCAGCATTTT.

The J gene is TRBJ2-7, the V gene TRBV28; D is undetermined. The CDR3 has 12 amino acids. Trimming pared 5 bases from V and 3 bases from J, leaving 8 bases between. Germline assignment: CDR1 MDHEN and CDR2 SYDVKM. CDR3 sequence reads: CASSIDSYEQYF. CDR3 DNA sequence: TGTGCCAGCAGTATCGATAGCTACGAGCAGTACTTC.

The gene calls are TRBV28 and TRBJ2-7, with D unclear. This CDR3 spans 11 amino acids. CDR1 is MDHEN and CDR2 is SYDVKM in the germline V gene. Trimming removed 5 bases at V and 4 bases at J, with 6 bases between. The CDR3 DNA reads TGTGCCAGCAGTATACGGTACGAGCAGTACTTC. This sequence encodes CASSIRYEQYF.

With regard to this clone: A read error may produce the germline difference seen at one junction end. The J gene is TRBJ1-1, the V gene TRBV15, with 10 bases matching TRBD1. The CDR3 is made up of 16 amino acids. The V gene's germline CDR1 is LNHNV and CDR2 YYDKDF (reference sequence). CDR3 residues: CATRRGGGQGRTEAFF. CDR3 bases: TGTGCCACCAGAAGAGGGGGGGGACAGGGGCGGACTGAAGCTTTCTTT.

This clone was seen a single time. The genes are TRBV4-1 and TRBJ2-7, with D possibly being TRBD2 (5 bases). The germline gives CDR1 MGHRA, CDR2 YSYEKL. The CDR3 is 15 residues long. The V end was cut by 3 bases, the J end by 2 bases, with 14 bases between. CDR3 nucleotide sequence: TGCGCCAGCAGCCATGGCCGACTATCCCCCTACGAGCAGTACTTC. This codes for CASSHGRLSPYEQYF.

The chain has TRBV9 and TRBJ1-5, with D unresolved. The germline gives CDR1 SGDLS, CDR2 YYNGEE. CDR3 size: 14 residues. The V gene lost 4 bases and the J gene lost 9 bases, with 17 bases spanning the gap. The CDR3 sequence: CASSPGVAGWPQHF. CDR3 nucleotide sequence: TGTGCCAGCAGCCCCGGCGTCGCGGGATGGCCCCAGCATTTT.

CDR3 sequence: CASSFPTGLADGYTF. CDR3 in DNA: TGTGCCAGCAGTTTTCCGACAGGGTTGGCCGATGGCTACACCTTC. The chain combines TRBV28 with TRBJ1-2; TRBD1 matches 7 bases. V lost 3 bases, J lost 6 bases, and 10 bases stayed unmatched. The CDR3 runs to 15 residues. The germline CDR1 and CDR2 sequences are MDHEN and SYDVKM.

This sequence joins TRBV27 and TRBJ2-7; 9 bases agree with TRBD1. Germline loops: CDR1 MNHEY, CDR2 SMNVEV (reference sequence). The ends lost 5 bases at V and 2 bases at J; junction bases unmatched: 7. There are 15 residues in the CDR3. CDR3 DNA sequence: TGTGCCAGCAGTACCACGGACAGGGGCACCTACGAGCAGTACTTC. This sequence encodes CASSTTDRGTYEQYF.

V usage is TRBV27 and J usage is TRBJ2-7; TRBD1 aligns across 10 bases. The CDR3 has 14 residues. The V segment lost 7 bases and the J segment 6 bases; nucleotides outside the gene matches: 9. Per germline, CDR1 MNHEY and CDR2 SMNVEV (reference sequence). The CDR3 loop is CASKTGTGDREQYF. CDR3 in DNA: TGTGCCAGCAAGACCGGGACAGGGGATCGCGAGCAGTACTTC.

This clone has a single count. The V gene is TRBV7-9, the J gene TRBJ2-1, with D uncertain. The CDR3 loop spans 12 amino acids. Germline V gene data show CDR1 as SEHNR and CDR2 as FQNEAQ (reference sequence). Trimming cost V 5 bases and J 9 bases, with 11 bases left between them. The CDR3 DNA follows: TGTGCCAGCAGCACCACCGCGAGTGAGCAGTTCTTC. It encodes CASSTTASEQFF.

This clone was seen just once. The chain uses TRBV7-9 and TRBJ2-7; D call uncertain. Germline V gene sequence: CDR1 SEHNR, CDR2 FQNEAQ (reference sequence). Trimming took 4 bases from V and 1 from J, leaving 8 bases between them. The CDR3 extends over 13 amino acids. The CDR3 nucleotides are TGTGCCAGCAGCTCTCCCAGGTCCTACGAGCAGTACTTC. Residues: CASSSPRSYEQYF.

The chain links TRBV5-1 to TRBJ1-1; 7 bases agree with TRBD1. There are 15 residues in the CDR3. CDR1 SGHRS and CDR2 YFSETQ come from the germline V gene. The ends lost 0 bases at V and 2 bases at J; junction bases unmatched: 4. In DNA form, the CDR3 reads TGCGCCAGCAGCTTGGTTCAGGGGGGAAACACTGAAGCTTTCTTT. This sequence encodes CASSLVQGGNTEAFF.

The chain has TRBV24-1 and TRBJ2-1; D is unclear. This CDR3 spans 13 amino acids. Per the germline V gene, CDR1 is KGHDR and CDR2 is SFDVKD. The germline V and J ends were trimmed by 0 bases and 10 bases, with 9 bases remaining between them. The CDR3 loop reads CATSDLTRVEQFF. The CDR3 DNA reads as TGTGCCACCAGTGATTTGACCCGGGTCGAGCAGTTCTTC.

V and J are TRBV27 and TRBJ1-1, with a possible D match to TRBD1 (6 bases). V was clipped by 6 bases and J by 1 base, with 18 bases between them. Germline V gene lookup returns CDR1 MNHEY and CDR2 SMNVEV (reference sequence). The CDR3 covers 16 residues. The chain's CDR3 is CASSAGTLARNTEAFF. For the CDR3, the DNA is TGTGCCAGCAGCGCCGGGACACTGGCGAGGAACACTGAAGCTTTCTTT.

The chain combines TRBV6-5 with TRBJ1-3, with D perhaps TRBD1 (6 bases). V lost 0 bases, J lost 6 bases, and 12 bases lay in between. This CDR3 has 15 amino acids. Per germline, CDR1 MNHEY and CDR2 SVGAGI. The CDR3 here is CASSYSGGGVNTIYF. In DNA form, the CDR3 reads TGTGCCAGCAGTTACTCGGGAGGGGGGGTAAACACCATATATTTT.

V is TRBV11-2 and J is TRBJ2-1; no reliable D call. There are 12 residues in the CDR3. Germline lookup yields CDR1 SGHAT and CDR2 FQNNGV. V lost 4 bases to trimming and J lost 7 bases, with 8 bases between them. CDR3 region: CASSSAGNEQFF. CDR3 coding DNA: TGTGCCAGCAGCTCCGCCGGGAATGAGCAGTTCTTC.

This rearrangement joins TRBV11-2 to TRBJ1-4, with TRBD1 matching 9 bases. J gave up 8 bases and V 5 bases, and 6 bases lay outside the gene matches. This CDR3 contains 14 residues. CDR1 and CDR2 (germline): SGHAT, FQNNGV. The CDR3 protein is CASSAQGAREKLFF. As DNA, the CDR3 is TGTGCCAGCAGCGCACAGGGGGCGCGAGAAAAACTGTTTTTT.

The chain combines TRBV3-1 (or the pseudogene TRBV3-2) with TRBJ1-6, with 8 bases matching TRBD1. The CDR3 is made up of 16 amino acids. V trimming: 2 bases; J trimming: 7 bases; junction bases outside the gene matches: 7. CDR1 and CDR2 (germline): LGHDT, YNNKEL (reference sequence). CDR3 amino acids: CASSQPGGAGNSPLHF. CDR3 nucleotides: TGTGCCAGCAGCCAACCAGGGGGCGCGGGAAATTCACCCCTCCACTTT.